A selection of T cell receptor beta chains follows, all from one sample in a study of beta chain features in type 1 diabetes. The method was immunoSEQ multiplex PCR; TCRdb's version includes in-frame clones alone and lacks a portion of them. The sample comprises 350,000 to 400,000 clones, over 12% of which are singletons, and under 0.02% rests with the top ten. The sample comprised naive CD4+ T cells from blood. The receptors were sampled from a woman under 30 in good health. CDR3s include the opening cysteine and the closing phenylalanine or tryptophan. The D gene is left open where the match is weak. Clone size is shown for a subset of rows, as once, few, many or a class of expanded clone.

J gene: TRBJ1-2
clone size: few
V gene: TRBV6-5
D gene: TRBD1
CDR3 protein: CASSGQGSYGYTF
CDR3 DNA: TGTGCCAGCAGTGGACAGGGCAGCTATGGCTACACCTTC

J gene: TRBJ1-1
clone size: -
V gene: TRBV25-1
D gene: -
CDR3 protein: CASSTGLSEAFF
CDR3 DNA: TGTGCCAGCAGTACAGGGCTATCTGAAGCTTTCTTT

J gene: TRBJ2-5
clone size: few
V gene: TRBV28
D gene: TRBD2
CDR3 protein: CASSRRSGGVQETQYF
CDR3 DNA: TGTGCCAGCAGCCGTCGTAGCGGGGGTGTCCAAGAGACCCAGTACTTC

J gene: TRBJ2-4
clone size: -
V gene: TRBV7-8
D gene: -
CDR3 protein: CASSFYGAKNIQYF
CDR3 DNA: TGTGCCAGCAGCTTCTACGGGGCCAAAAACATTCAGTACTTC

J gene: TRBJ1-1
clone size: few
V gene: TRBV7-8
D gene: TRBD1
CDR3 protein: CASSARQGMNTEAFF
CDR3 DNA: TGTGCCAGCAGCGCCCGACAGGGGATGAACACTGAAGCTTTCTTT

J gene: TRBJ2-7
clone size: few
V gene: TRBV7-2
D gene: TRBD2
CDR3 protein: CASSQTSGTHEQYF
CDR3 DNA: TGTGCCAGCAGCCAGACTAGCGGGACCCACGAGCAGTACTTC

J gene: TRBJ1-3
clone size: -
V gene: TRBV29-1
D gene: -
CDR3 protein: CSVEPGRSSGNTIYF
CDR3 DNA: TGCAGCGTTGAACCGGGGAGATCCTCTGGAAACACCATATATTTT

J gene: TRBJ1-5
clone size: few
V gene: TRBV7-9
D gene: -
CDR3 protein: CASSLLEAQPQHF
CDR3 DNA: TGTGCCAGCAGCTTATTGGAGGCTCAGCCCCAGCATTTT

J gene: TRBJ2-1
clone size: -
V gene: TRBV19
D gene: TRBD1
CDR3 protein: CASTGQGRHEQFF
CDR3 DNA: TGTGCCAGTACGGGACAGGGAAGGCATGAGCAGTTCTTC

J gene: TRBJ2-1
clone size: few
V gene: TRBV7-9
D gene: -
CDR3 protein: CASSLIGGGEQFF
CDR3 DNA: TGTGCCAGCAGTTTGATCGGCGGAGGCGAGCAGTTCTTC

J gene: TRBJ2-7
clone size: -
V gene: TRBV7-2
D gene: -
CDR3 protein: CASSLLAGGYEQYF
CDR3 DNA: TGTGCCAGCAGCTTATTGGCAGGAGGATACGAGCAGTACTTC

J gene: TRBJ2-1
clone size: -
V gene: TRBV6-1
D gene: -
CDR3 protein: CASSRNSNEQFF
CDR3 DNA: TGTGCCAGCAGCAGGAACAGCAATGAGCAGTTCTTC

J gene: TRBJ2-7
clone size: once
V gene: TRBV4-3
D gene: -
CDR3 protein: CASSHWGRDEQYF
CDR3 DNA: TGCGCCAGCAGCCACTGGGGGCGGGACGAGCAGTACTTC

J gene: TRBJ2-3
clone size: -
V gene: TRBV5-4
D gene: TRBD2
CDR3 protein: CASSRSGGSTDTQYF
CDR3 DNA: TGTGCCAGCAGCAGGTCGGGCGGGAGTACAGATACGCAGTATTTT

J gene: TRBJ2-1
clone size: few
V gene: TRBV7-9
D gene: TRBD1
CDR3 protein: CASSRTGSSYNEQFF
CDR3 DNA: TGTGCCAGCAGCCGGACAGGGAGCTCCTACAATGAGCAGTTCTTC

J gene: TRBJ1-5
clone size: few
V gene: TRBV28
D gene: -
CDR3 protein: CASLGRGASNQPQHF
CDR3 DNA: TGTGCCAGCTTGGGTCGGGGGGCGAGCAATCAGCCCCAGCATTTT

J gene: TRBJ2-3
clone size: -
V gene: TRBV14
D gene: -
CDR3 protein: CASSHLRGNTDTQYF
CDR3 DNA: TGTGCCAGCAGCCATTTGCGGGGTAACACAGATACGCAGTATTTT

J gene: TRBJ2-5
clone size: -
V gene: TRBV6-5
D gene: TRBD1
CDR3 protein: CASSRQGVEETQYF
CDR3 DNA: TGTGCCAGCAGCCGACAGGGGGTAGAAGAGACCCAGTACTTC

J gene: TRBJ1-1
clone size: few
V gene: TRBV6-5
D gene: -
CDR3 protein: CASSYGDSEAFF
CDR3 DNA: TGTGCCAGCAGTTACGGAGACAGTGAAGCTTTCTTT

J gene: TRBJ2-6
clone size: -
V gene: TRBV7-2
D gene: -
CDR3 protein: CASSPATGANVLTF
CDR3 DNA: TGTGCCAGCAGCCCCGCGACTGGGGCCAACGTCCTGACTTTC

J gene: TRBJ2-3
clone size: -
V gene: TRBV27
D gene: TRBD2
CDR3 protein: CASSSSGASTDTQYF
CDR3 DNA: TGTGCCAGCAGTTCTAGCGGCGCCAGCACAGATACGCAGTATTTT

J gene: TRBJ2-6
clone size: few
V gene: TRBV6-4
D gene: -
CDR3 protein: CASSDSNSGANVLTF
CDR3 DNA: TGTGCCAGCAGTGACTCCAACTCTGGGGCCAACGTCCTGACTTTC

J gene: TRBJ1-2
clone size: -
V gene: TRBV19
D gene: -
CDR3 protein: CASSTQPSTGYTF
CDR3 DNA: TGTGCCAGTAGTACCCAACCCTCTACGGGCTACACCTTC

J gene: TRBJ2-6
clone size: few
V gene: TRBV5-1
D gene: -
CDR3 protein: CASSSQGSGANVLTF
CDR3 DNA: TGCGCCAGCAGCTCACAGGGATCTGGGGCCAACGTCCTGACTTTC

J gene: TRBJ2-3
clone size: -
V gene: TRBV6-1
D gene: TRBD2
CDR3 protein: CASSITSGRMHTQYF
CDR3 DNA: TGTGCCAGCAGTATAACTAGCGGGAGAATGCATACGCAGTATTTT

J gene: TRBJ2-1
clone size: few
V gene: TRBV9
D gene: -
CDR3 protein: CASTRDNLYSYNEQFF
CDR3 DNA: TGTGCCAGCACGAGGGACAACCTTTACTCCTACAATGAGCAGTTCTTC

J gene: TRBJ1-2
clone size: few
V gene: TRBV18
D gene: TRBD1
CDR3 protein: CASSLRDRDYGYTF
CDR3 DNA: TGTGCCAGCTCATTGCGGGACAGGGACTATGGCTACACCTTC

J gene: TRBJ1-2
clone size: -
V gene: TRBV19
D gene: -
CDR3 protein: CASSIEWVDSYGYTF
CDR3 DNA: TGTGCCAGTAGTATAGAATGGGTGGACAGCTATGGCTACACCTTC

J gene: TRBJ2-7
clone size: few
V gene: TRBV13
D gene: TRBD1
CDR3 protein: CASSKTGTAYEQYF
CDR3 DNA: TGTGCCAGCAGCAAAACCGGGACAGCCTACGAGCAGTACTTC

J gene: TRBJ2-7
clone size: -
V gene: TRBV6-1
D gene: TRBD2
CDR3 protein: CASSGASGVEQYF
CDR3 DNA: TGTGCCAGCAGTGGGGCTAGCGGGGTCGAGCAGTACTTC

J gene: TRBJ2-5
clone size: -
V gene: TRBV7-9
D gene: -
CDR3 protein: CATSPGETQYF
CDR3 DNA: TGTGCCACCTCGCCGGGGGAGACCCAGTACTTC

J gene: TRBJ1-5
clone size: few
V gene: TRBV15
D gene: TRBD1
CDR3 protein: CATSGGQSYFSNQPQHF
CDR3 DNA: TGTGCCACCAGCGGGGGACAGTCCTATTTTAGCAATCAGCCCCAGCATTTT

J gene: TRBJ1-4
clone size: -
V gene: TRBV14
D gene: -
CDR3 protein: CASSQNTGSLKFF
CDR3 DNA: TGTGCCAGCAGCCAGAATACGGGGTCCTTAAAGTTTTTT

J gene: TRBJ2-1
clone size: -
V gene: TRBV19
D gene: -
CDR3 protein: CASSVGEDEQFF
CDR3 DNA: TGTGCCAGTAGTGTCGGGGAGGATGAGCAGTTCTTC

J gene: TRBJ2-4
clone size: -
V gene: TRBV9
D gene: TRBD2
CDR3 protein: CASSPSTSGTGKNIQYF
CDR3 DNA: TGTGCCAGCAGCCCATCGACTAGCGGTACGGGGAAAAACATTCAGTACTTC

J gene: TRBJ1-2
clone size: few
V gene: TRBV28
D gene: -
CDR3 protein: CASSLWAVYGYTF
CDR3 DNA: TGTGCCAGCAGTTTATGGGCAGTCTATGGCTACACCTTC

J gene: TRBJ1-4
clone size: -
V gene: TRBV2
D gene: -
CDR3 protein: CASSEGRGREKLFF
CDR3 DNA: TGTGCCAGCAGTGAGGGCAGGGGCCGAGAAAAACTGTTTTTT

J gene: TRBJ2-1
clone size: few
V gene: TRBV7-3
D gene: -
CDR3 protein: CASSLGVGSYNEQFF
CDR3 DNA: TGTGCCAGCAGCTTGGGAGTGGGCTCCTACAATGAGCAGTTCTTC

J gene: TRBJ2-1
clone size: -
V gene: TRBV30
D gene: -
CDR3 protein: CAWSLLATEQFF
CDR3 DNA: TGTGCCTGGAGTTTACTAGCCACTGAGCAGTTCTTC

J gene: TRBJ1-5
clone size: few
V gene: TRBV23-1
D gene: TRBD1
CDR3 protein: CASSQLQADRDRYSNQPQHF
CDR3 DNA: TGCGCCAGCAGTCAATTACAGGCGGACAGGGACCGGTATAGCAATCAGCCCCAGCATTTT

J gene: TRBJ2-5
clone size: -
V gene: TRBV18
D gene: TRBD2
CDR3 protein: CASSPSGTSGSKRETQYF
CDR3 DNA: TGTGCCAGCTCACCATCGGGGACTAGCGGGAGTAAAAGAGAGACCCAGTACTTC

J gene: TRBJ1-5
clone size: -
V gene: TRBV19
D gene: -
CDR3 protein: CASSIERNQPQHF
CDR3 DNA: TGTGCCAGTAGTATAGAGCGAAATCAGCCCCAGCATTTT

J gene: TRBJ2-1
clone size: few
V gene: TRBV6-5
D gene: -
CDR3 protein: CASSYGRRNEQFF
CDR3 DNA: TGTGCCAGCAGTTACGGGAGGAGGAATGAGCAGTTCTTC

J gene: TRBJ2-7
clone size: -
V gene: TRBV6-5
D gene: TRBD1
CDR3 protein: CASSPWTGANYEQYF
CDR3 DNA: TGTGCCAGCAGTCCTTGGACAGGAGCTAACTACGAGCAGTACTTC